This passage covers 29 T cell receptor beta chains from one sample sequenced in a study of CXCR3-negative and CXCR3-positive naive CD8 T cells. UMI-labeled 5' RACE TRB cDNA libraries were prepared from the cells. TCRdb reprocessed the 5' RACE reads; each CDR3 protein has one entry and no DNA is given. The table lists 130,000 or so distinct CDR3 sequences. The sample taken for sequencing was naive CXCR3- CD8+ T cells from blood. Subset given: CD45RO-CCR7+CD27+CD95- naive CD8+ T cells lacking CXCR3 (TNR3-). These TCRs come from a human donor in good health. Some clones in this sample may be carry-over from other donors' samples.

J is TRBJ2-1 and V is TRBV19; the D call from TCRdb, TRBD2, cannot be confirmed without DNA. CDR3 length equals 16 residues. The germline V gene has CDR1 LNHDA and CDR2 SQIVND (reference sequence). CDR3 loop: CASSISGTSGRHEQFF.

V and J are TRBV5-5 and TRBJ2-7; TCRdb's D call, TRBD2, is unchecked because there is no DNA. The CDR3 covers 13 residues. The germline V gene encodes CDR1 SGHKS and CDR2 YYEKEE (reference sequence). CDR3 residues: CASSLVREYEQYF.

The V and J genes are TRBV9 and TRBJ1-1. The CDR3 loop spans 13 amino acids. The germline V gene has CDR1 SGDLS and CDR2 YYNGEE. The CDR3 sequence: CASSVGKNTEAFF.

The CDR3 region is CASSLQGDEQYF. The chain carries TRBV12-3 or TRBV12-4 and TRBJ2-7; checking the TCRdb D call of TRBD1 is not possible without DNA. This CDR3 is 12 amino acids long.

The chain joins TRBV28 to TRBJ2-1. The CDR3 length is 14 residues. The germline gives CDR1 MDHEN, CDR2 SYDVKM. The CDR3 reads CASSLYSSYNEQFF. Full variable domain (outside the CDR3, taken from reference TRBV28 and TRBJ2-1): DVKVTQSSRYLVKRTGEKVFLECVQDMDHENMFWYRQDPGLGLRLIYFSYDVKMKEKGDIPEGYSVSREKKERFSLILESASTNQTSMYLCASSLYSSYNEQFFGPGTRLTVL.

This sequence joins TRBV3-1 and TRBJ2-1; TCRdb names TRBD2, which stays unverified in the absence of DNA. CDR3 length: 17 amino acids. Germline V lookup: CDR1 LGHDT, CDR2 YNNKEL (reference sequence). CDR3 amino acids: CASSQQSPTSGINEQFF.

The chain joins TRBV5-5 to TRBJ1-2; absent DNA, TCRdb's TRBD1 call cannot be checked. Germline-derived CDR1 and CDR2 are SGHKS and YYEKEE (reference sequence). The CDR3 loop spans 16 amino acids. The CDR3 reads CASSLGVLGTGSGYTF.

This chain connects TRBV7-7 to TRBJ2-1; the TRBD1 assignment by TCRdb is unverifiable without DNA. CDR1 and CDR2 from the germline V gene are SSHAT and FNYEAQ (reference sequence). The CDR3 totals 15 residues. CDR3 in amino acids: CASSLGDEPYNEQFF.

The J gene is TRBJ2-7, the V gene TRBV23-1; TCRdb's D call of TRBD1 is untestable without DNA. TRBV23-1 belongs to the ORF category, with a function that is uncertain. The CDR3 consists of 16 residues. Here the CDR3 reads CASSQFLGRTRYEQYF.

The chain's CDR3 is CASSPSTGASYNEQFF. The chain couples TRBV28 to TRBJ2-1. The CDR3 loop spans 16 amino acids. Germline V CDR1 and CDR2: MDHEN, SYDVKM.

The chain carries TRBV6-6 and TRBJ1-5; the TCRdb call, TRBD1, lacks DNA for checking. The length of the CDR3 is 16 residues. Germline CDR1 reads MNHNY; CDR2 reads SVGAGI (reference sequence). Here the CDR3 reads CASSSRDRDGSQPQHF.

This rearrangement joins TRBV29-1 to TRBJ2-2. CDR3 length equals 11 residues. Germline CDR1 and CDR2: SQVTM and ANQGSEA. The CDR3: CSVAKTGELFF.

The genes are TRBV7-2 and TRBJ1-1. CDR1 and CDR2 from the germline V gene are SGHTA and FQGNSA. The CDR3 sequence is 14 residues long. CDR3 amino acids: CASSLSGACAEAFF.

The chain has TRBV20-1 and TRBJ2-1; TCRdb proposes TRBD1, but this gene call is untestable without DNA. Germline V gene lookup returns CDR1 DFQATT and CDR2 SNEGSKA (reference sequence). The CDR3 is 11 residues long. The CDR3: CSGASYNEQFF.

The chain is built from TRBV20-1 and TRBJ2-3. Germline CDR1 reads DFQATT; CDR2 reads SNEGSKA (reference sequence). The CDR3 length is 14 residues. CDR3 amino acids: CSARRRTSTDTQYF.

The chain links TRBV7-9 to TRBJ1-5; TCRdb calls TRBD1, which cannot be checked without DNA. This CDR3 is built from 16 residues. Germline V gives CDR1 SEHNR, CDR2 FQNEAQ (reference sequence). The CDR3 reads CASSLGWQGNYQPQHF.

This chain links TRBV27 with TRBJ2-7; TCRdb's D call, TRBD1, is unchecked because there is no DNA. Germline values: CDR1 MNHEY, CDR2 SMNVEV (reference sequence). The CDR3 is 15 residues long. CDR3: CASSSSGQGAYEQYF.

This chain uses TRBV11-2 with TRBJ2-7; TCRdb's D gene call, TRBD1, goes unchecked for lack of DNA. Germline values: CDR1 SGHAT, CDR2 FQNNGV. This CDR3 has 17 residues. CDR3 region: CASSFRVVVGGLYEQYF.

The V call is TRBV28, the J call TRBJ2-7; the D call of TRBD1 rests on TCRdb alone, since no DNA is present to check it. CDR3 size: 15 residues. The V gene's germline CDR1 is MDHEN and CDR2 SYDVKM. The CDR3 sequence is CASSYRGPSTYEQYF.

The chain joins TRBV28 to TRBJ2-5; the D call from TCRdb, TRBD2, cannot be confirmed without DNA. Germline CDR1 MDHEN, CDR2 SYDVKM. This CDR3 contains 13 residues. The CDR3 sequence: CASGVLEGETQYF. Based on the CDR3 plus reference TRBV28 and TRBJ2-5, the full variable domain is DVKVTQSSRYLVKRTGEKVFLECVQDMDHENMFWYRQDPGLGLRLIYFSYDVKMKEKGDIPEGYSVSREKKERFSLILESASTNQTSMYLCASGVLEGETQYFGPGTRLLVL.

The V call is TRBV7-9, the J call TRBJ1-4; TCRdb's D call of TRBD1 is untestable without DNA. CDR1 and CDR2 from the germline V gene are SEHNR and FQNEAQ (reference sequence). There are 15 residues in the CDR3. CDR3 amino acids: CASTSPGQESGKLFF.

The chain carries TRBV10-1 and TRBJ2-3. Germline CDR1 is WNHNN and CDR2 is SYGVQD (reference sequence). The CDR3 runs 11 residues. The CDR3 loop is CASNQTDTQYF.

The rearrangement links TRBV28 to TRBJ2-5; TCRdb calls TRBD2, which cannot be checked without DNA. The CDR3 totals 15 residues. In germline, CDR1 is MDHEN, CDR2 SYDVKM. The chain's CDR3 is CASTSHVVPQETQYF.

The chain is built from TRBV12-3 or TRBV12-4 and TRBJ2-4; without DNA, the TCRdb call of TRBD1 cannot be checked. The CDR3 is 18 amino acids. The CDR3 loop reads CASSPSLGQGLAKNIQYF.

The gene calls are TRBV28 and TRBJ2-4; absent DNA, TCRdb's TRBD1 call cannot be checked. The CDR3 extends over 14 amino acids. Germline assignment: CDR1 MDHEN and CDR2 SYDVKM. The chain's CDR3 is CASSLTWGEDIQYF.

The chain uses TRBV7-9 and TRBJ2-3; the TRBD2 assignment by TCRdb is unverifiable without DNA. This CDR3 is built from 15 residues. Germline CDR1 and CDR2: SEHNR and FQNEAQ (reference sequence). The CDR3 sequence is CASSARYWSPFTQYF.

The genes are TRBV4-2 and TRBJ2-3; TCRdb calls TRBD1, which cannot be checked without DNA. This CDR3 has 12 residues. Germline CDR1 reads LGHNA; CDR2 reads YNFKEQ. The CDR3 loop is CASSRGADTQYF.

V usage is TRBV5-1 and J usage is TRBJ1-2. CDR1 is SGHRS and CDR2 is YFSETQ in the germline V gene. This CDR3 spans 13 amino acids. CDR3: CASSLGANYGYTF.

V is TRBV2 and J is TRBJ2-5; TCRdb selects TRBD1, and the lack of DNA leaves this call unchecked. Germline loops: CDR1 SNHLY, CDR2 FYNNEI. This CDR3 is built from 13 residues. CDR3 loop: CAREGVNQETQYF.